The 9 T cell receptor beta chains presented below share a single source sample, sequenced in a study of OX40 agonist ivuxolimab in advanced cancers. Here immunoSEQ multiplex PCR was the method, and the copy in TCRdb shows in-frame clones only, minus some. Of 100,000 to 150,000 clones in the sample, roughly 90% were seen once. The sequencing used CD4+ or CD8+ T cells sorted from blood, collected in a trial of the OX40 agonist ivuxolimab. The receptors derive from an adult with an advanced solid tumor such as melanoma, head and neck, liver or kidney cancer.

The chain joins TRBV28 to TRBJ1-1; 8 bases are shared with TRBD1. CDR3 size: 13 residues. Trimming removed 6 bases from V and 6 bases from J; junction bases left unmatched: 6. Germline V CDR1 and CDR2: MDHEN, SYDVKM. The CDR3 nucleotides are TGTGCCAGCAGCTCCGGACAGGGCGCTGAAGCTTTCTTT. Translated, it gives CASSSGQGAEAFF.

This chain connects TRBV27 to TRBJ2-7; 9 bases match TRBD2. Germline V gene lookup returns CDR1 MNHEY and CDR2 SMNVEV (reference sequence). The V segment lost 4 bases and the J segment 6 bases; nucleotides outside the gene matches: 7. This CDR3 contains 14 residues. The CDR3 bases are TGTGCCAGCAGTTCCAACCTTAGCGGGAGCGAGCAGTACTTC. This translates into CASSSNLSGSEQYF.

This chain links TRBV14 with TRBJ2-5, with 7 positions matching TRBD1. The CDR3 contains 13 residues. With V trimmed by 4 bases and J by 5 bases, 4 bases remained unmatched. Germline V gene lookup returns CDR1 SGHDN and CDR2 FVKESK. The CDR3 sequence: CASSRGGSETQYF. The CDR3 DNA reads as TGTGCCAGCAGCCGAGGGGGCAGTGAGACCCAGTACTTC.

The chain has TRBV19 and TRBJ2-1; D is perhaps TRBD1 or TRBD2 (5 bases each). Trimming pared 0 bases from V and 2 bases from J, leaving 11 bases between. The CDR3 sequence is 16 residues long. Germline CDR1 LNHDA, CDR2 SQIVND (reference sequence). The DNA of the CDR3 is TGTGCCAGTAGTATAGATTCGGGACGGACCTACAATGAGCAGTTCTTC. Protein product: CASSIDSGRTYNEQFF.

CDR3 nucleotides: TGTGCCAGCAGCGCCAGGGGGCTCGGTGGAAAGACCCAGTACTTC. Translated, it gives CASSARGLGGKTQYF. J is TRBJ2-5 and V is TRBV9; 8 nucleotides match TRBD1. With 3 bases clipped from V and 6 bases from J, the junction kept 10 bases outside the gene matches. The CDR3 contains 15 residues. CDR1 is SGDLS and CDR2 is YYNGEE in the germline V gene.

V usage is TRBV19 and J usage is TRBJ1-1, with a possible D match to TRBD1 (6 bases). Germline V lookup: CDR1 LNHDA, CDR2 SQIVND (reference sequence). The CDR3 sequence is 14 residues long. V lost 2 bases, J lost 6 bases, and 13 bases lay in between. This CDR3 reads CASSIIPGVPEAFF. Here the CDR3 DNA reads TGTGCCAGTAGTATAATTCCAGGGGTCCCTGAAGCTTTCTTT. Drawing the rest from reference TRBV19 and TRBJ1-1, the complete variable domain is DGGITQSPKYLFRKEGQNVTLSCEQNLNHDAMYWYRQDPGQGLRLIYYSQIVNDFQKGDIAEGYSVSREKKESFPLTVTSAQKNPTAFYLCASSIIPGVPEAFFGQGTRLTVV.

This chain connects TRBV7-9 to TRBJ1-1, with a tentative D call TRBD1 (5 bases). The CDR3 extends over 15 amino acids. Trimming stripped 4 bases from V and 0 bases from J, with 12 bases between. Per germline, CDR1 SEHNR and CDR2 FQNEAQ (reference sequence). CDR3 loop: CASSWGERVNTEAFF. DNA for the CDR3: TGTGCCAGCAGCTGGGGGGAACGAGTGAACACTGAAGCTTTCTTT.

This clone was recorded only once. The chain combines TRBV5-4 with TRBJ2-5; TRBD1 matches 8 bases. Germline lookup yields CDR1 SGHNT and CDR2 YYREEE (reference sequence). Trimming removed 0 bases from V and 5 bases from J; junction bases left unmatched: 12. The CDR3 loop spans 17 amino acids. This CDR3 is CASSLGTGFPTKETQYF. The DNA of the CDR3 is TGTGCCAGCAGCTTGGGGACAGGGTTTCCCACAAAGGAGACCCAGTACTTC.

The chain is built from TRBV6-5 and TRBJ1-3; possible D gene TRBD1, 5 bases. Trimming shortened V by 5 bases and J by 5 bases, and 10 bases separated the two germline ends. This CDR3 comprises 13 residues. Germline CDR1 reads MNHEY; CDR2 reads SVGAGI. The DNA of the CDR3 is TGTGCCAGCAGTGGGGCAGGGAGAAACACCATATATTTT. It encodes CASSGAGRNTIYF.